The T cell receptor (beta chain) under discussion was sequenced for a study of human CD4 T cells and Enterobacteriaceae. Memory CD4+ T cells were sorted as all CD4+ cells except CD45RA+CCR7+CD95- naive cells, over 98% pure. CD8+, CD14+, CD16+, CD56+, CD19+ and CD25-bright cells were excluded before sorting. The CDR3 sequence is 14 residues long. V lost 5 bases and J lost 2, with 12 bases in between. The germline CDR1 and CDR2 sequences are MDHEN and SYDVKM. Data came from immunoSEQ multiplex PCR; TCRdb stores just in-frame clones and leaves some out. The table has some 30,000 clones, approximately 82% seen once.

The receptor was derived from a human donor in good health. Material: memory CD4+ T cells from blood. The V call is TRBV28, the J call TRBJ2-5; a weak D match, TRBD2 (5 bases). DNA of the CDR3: TGTGCCAGCAGTGACCCCCGGGGTCAAGAGACCCAGTACTTC. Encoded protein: CASSDPRGQETQYF.